This TCR beta chain was sequenced in a study of T cells in localized non-small cell lung cancer. Study findings and constraints: A median of approximately 57 clones ranked among the top 100 in tumor appeared in adjacent lung. With higher T cell density in blood came longer overall survival. Uninvolved nearby lung showed the greatest T cell clonality, exceeding that found in tumor.

This clone has a handful of counts. Antigen unknown. Profiled with immunoSEQ multiplex PCR; TCRdb holds only in-frame clones, not every one. The sample lists about 72,000 clones; approximately 84% were seen once. The V gene's germline CDR1 is GTSNPN and CDR2 SVGIG (reference sequence). The CDR3 runs 15 residues. Trimming left V 2 bases short and J 6 bases short, with 19 bases between. The V gene is TRBV30, the J gene TRBJ1-2; no clear D gene. The sequencing here drew on peripheral blood, taken before any cancer treatment. The receptor comes from a female donor of 60 years or more with stage I lung adenocarcinoma. The DNA of the CDR3 is TGTGCCTGGAGTTCTTCGAAGGGCCAAAGGGATGGCTACACCTTC. Its protein product is CAWSSSKGQRDGYTF.